This TCR beta chain is from a study of OX40 agonist ivuxolimab in advanced cancers. About the study: Patients were dosed with the agonistic anti-OX40 (CD134) antibody ivuxolimab.

Some clones are missing from TCRdb's copy, which holds only in-frame ones; the method was immunoSEQ multiplex PCR. The sample has 69,000 or so clones, 75% to 90% seen once. Regarding this clone: The antigen is not known.

CDR3 length: 15 amino acids. CDR1 and CDR2 from the germline V gene are SEHNR and FQNEAQ (reference sequence). Trimming at V came to 5 bases and at J to 2 bases, leaving 6 bases not matched to a gene. Points from the study as a whole: Not determined was the antigen specificity of the expanded peripheral T cells. More expanded clones were found, on average, in CD8+ than in CD4+ T cells.

This TCR derives from an adult with an advanced solid tumor such as melanoma, head and neck, liver or kidney cancer. Source: CD4+ or CD8+ T cells sorted from blood, taken in a trial of the OX40 agonist ivuxolimab. The chain uses TRBV7-9 and TRBJ2-7, with 10 bases fitting TRBD2. The CDR3 spells CASSPWTSGTYEQYF. In DNA, the CDR3 is TGTGCCAGCAGCCCCTGGACTAGCGGTACCTACGAGCAGTACTTC.